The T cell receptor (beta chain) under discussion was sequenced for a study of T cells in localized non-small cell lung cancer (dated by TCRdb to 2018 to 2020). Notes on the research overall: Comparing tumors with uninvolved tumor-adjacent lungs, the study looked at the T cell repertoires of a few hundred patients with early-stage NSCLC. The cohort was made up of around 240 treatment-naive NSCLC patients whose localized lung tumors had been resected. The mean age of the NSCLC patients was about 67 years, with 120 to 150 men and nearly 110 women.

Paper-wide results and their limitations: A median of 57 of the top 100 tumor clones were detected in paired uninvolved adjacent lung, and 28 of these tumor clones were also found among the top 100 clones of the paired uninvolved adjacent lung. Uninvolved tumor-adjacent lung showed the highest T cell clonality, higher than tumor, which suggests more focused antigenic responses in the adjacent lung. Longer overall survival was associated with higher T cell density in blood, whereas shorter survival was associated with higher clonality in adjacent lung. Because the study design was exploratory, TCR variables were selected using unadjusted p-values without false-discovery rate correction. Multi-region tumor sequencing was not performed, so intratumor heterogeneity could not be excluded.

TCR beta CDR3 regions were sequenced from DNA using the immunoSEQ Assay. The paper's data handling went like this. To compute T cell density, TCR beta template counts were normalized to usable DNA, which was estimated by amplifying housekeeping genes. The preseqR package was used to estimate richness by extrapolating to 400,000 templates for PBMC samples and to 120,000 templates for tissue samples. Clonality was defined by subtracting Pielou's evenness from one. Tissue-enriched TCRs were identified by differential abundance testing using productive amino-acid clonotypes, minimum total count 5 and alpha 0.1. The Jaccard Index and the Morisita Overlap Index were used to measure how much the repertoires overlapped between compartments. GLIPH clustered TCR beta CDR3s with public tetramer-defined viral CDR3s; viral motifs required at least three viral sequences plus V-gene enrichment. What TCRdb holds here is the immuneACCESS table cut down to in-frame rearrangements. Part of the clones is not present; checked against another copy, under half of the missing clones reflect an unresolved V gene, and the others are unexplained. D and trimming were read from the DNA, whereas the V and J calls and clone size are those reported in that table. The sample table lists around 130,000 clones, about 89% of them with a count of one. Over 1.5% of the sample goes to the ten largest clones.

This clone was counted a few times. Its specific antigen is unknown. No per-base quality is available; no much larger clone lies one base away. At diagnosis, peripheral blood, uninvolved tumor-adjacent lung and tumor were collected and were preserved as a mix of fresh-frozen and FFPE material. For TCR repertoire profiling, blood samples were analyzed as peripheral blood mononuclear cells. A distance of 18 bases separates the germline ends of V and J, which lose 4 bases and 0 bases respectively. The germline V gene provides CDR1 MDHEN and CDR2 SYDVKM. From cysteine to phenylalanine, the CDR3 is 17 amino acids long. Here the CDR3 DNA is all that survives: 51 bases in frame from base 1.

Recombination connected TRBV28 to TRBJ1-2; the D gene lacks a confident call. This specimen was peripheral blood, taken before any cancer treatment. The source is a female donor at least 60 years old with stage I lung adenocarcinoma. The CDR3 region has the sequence CASSSATGRKANYGYTF. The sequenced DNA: TGTGCCAGCAGTTCCGCAACGGGGAGGAAGGCTAACTATGGCTACACCTTC.